This T cell receptor (beta chain) is from a study of OX40 agonist ivuxolimab in advanced cancers. Measured with immunoSEQ multiplex PCR; TCRdb has only the in-frame clones, and not every one. The data show 60,000 or so clones, around 92% seen once. The J segment lost 4 bases and the V segment lost 4 bases, leaving 6 bases of the junction unmatched. The CDR3 has 15 amino acids. The germline V gene has CDR1 MGHRA and CDR2 YSYEKL. The clonotype comes from an adult with an advanced solid tumor such as melanoma, head and neck, liver or kidney cancer. The material was CD4+ or CD8+ T cells sorted from blood, obtained in a trial of the OX40 agonist ivuxolimab. The rearrangement joins TRBV4-1 to TRBJ1-5; 8 bases line up with TRBD1. The CDR3 DNA reads as TGCGCCAGCAGCCCCAGACAGGGGACAAATCAGCCCCAGCATTTT. It translates to CASSPRQGTNQPQHF.